The 29 T cell receptor beta chains reported below all come from one sample, sequenced in a study of cytomegalovirus exposure and HLA in healthy donors. With 60 Vbeta and 13 Jbeta primers, the PCR was carried out. Here immunoSEQ multiplex PCR was the method, and the copy in TCRdb shows in-frame clones only, minus some. The sample contains about 130,000 clones, 70% to 85% of which appear only once. The sample consisted of PBMCs. The receptor source for this set is a woman aged 55-75 years in good health and CMV-seropositive.

This chain connects TRBV9 to TRBJ1-2, with D hard to call. This CDR3 contains 13 residues. Germline V gives CDR1 SGDLS, CDR2 YYNGEE. The ends were cut back, 0 bases at V and 3 bases at J, with 6 bases in the middle. For the CDR3, the DNA is TGTGCCAGCAGCGTAGTCTCAGACTATGGCTACACCTTC. Its protein is CASSVVSDYGYTF. The whole variable domain, filled in from reference TRBV9 and TRBJ1-2, reads DSGVTQTPKHLITATGQRVTLRCSPRSGDLSVYWYQQSLDQGLQFLIQYYNGEERAKGNILERFSAQQFPDLHSELNLSSLELGDSALYFCASSVVSDYGYTFGSGTRLTVV.

V is TRBV6-5 and J is TRBJ2-3; TRBD2 agrees at 8 bases. The germline V gene encodes CDR1 MNHEY and CDR2 SVGAGI. This CDR3 has 15 amino acids. V was clipped by 1 base and J by 3 bases; unmatched bases: 3. The CDR3 region is CASSYLRGETDTQYF. The CDR3 DNA reads TGTGCCAGCAGTTACTTGCGGGGGGAGACAGATACGCAGTATTTT.

This clone has just a few counts. The rearrangement joins TRBV2 to TRBJ1-3; a weak D match, TRBD1 (5 bases). V dropped 5 bases and J dropped 0 bases, with 11 bases sitting between them. Germline CDR1 reads SNHLY; CDR2 reads FYNNEI. The CDR3 length is 15 residues. This CDR3 is CASSQGFVSGNTIYF. CDR3 DNA sequence: TGTGCCAGCAGTCAGGGATTTGTCTCTGGAAACACCATATATTTT.

CDR3 coding DNA: TGTGCCAGCAGCGCACAGGGTTTGACTGAAGCTTTCTTT. Amino acids: CASSAQGLTEAFF. The chain is built from TRBV9 and TRBJ1-1; TRBD1 is a possible D gene (6 bases). The ends were cut back, 3 bases at V and 5 bases at J, with 11 bases in the middle. The CDR3 has 13 residues. The germline CDR1 and CDR2 sequences are SGDLS and YYNGEE.

As to this clone: At one boundary the junction diverges from the germline segment, which might be a read error. J is TRBJ1-1 and V is TRBV7-9; TRBD1 might be the D (5 bases). The CDR3 sequence is 12 residues long. The germline gives CDR1 SEHNR, CDR2 FQNEAQ (reference sequence). CDR3 sequence reads: CSSSSPGPGAFF. CDR3 in DNA: TGTTCCAGCAGTTCTCCAGGGCCCGGGGCTTTCTTT.

The J gene is TRBJ1-2, the V gene TRBV27; TRBD1 matches 7 bases. The junction had 5 bases not matched to a gene; V was cut back by 2 bases and J by 8 bases. The CDR3 contains 13 residues. CDR1 and CDR2 (germline): MNHEY, SMNVEV (reference sequence). In DNA form, the CDR3 reads TGTGCCAGCAGTTTACAGGGGGGAAAAGGCTACACCTTC. Its translation: CASSLQGGKGYTF.

The chain is built from TRBV5-1 and TRBJ2-7; 11 nucleotides line up with TRBD2. Germline loops: CDR1 SGHRS, CDR2 YFSETQ. This CDR3 has 15 amino acids. The J segment lost 3 bases and the V segment lost 4 bases, leaving 6 bases of the junction unmatched. The chain's CDR3 is CASSNNGLAGYEQYF. The CDR3 nucleotides are TGCGCCAGCAGCAACAACGGACTAGCGGGCTACGAGCAGTACTTC.

The rearrangement links TRBV11-2 to TRBJ2-7, with TRBD2 matching 7 bases. The germline V gene encodes CDR1 SGHAT and CDR2 FQNNGV. This CDR3 is built from 15 residues. After removal of 5 bases from V and 0 bases from J, the junction contained 7 bases not matched to a gene. This CDR3 is CASSLSGVSSYEQYF. CDR3 nucleotide sequence: TGTGCCAGCAGCCTCAGCGGGGTTAGCTCCTACGAGCAGTACTTC.

The rearrangement links TRBV29-1 to TRBJ1-1, with TRBD1 matching over 7 bases. CDR1 and CDR2 (germline): SQVTM, ANQGSEA. The V and J ends lost 6 bases and 8 bases, in that order; junction bases with no gene match: 9. The CDR3 totals 12 residues. CDR3 DNA: TGCAGCGTGACTACAGGGGCCCCAGAAGCTTTCTTT. Its protein product is CSVTTGAPEAFF.

This clone was detected a few times. The junction departs from the called germline gene at one end, perhaps through a read error. This chain joins TRBV7-9 and TRBJ1-5; D may be TRBD1 (5 bases). Germline assignment: CDR1 SEHNR and CDR2 FQNEAQ (reference sequence). CDR3 length: 13 residues. As DNA, the CDR3 is TGTTCCAGCAGCTTAGGCCCAGGGCGGCCCCAGCATTTT. Its translation is CSSSLGPGRPQHF.

This chain joins TRBV6-1 and TRBJ1-1; D unclear. Germline-derived CDR1 and CDR2 are MNHNS and SASEGT. The CDR3 runs 12 residues. Trimming cost V 6 bases and J 1 base, with 6 bases left between them. CDR3: CASRRGNTEAFF. CDR3 coding DNA: TGTGCCAGCAGAAGAGGGAACACTGAAGCTTTCTTT.

This chain uses TRBV7-9 with TRBJ1-2, with D perhaps TRBD1 (5 bases). V lost 4 bases to trimming and J lost 4 bases, with 13 bases between them. The V gene's germline CDR1 is SEHNR and CDR2 FQNEAQ (reference sequence). This CDR3 contains 14 residues. CDR3 loop: CASSSTGEGYGYTF. CDR3 in DNA: TGTGCCAGCAGCTCAACGGGGGAGGGCTATGGCTACACCTTC.

This chain links TRBV11-2 with TRBJ1-6; no firm D call. The CDR3 runs to 14 residues. Germline CDR1 SGHAT, CDR2 FQNNGV. The germline V and J ends were trimmed by 1 base and 7 bases, with 8 bases remaining between them. CDR3 nucleotide sequence: TGTGCCAGCAGCTTAGGACCGAGGAATTCACCCCTCCACTTT. This gives the protein CASSLGPRNSPLHF.

The chain uses TRBV5-6 and TRBJ2-5; D is uncertain. Germline V gene sequence: CDR1 SGHDT, CDR2 YYEEEE. Trimming removed 4 bases at V and 0 bases at J, with 10 bases between. This CDR3 contains 14 residues. The CDR3 DNA reads as TGTGCCAGCAGCCGGAGAGGCCACCAAGAGACCCAGTACTTC. Protein product: CASSRRGHQETQYF. Supplemented by reference TRBV5-6 and TRBJ2-5, the full variable domain reads DAGVTQSPTHLIKTRGQQVTLRCSPKSGHDTVSWYQQALGQGPQFIFQYYEEEERQRGNFPDRFSGHQFPNYSSELNVNALLLGDSALYLCASSRRGHQETQYFGPGTRLLVL.

A note on this clone: Other DNA sequences in this specimen translate into the identical CDR3. The chain combines TRBV9 with TRBJ1-1; possibly TRBD1 for D (6 bases). The V and J ends lost 2 bases and 4 bases respectively, with 9 bases between them. The V gene's germline CDR1 is SGDLS and CDR2 YYNGEE. CDR3 length: 13 residues. For the CDR3, the DNA is TGTGCCAGCAGCGTCAGAGGGGGCACTGAAGCTTTCTTT. Amino acid sequence: CASSVRGGTEAFF.

This clone came up a few times. The chain joins TRBV7-9 to TRBJ1-5, with 7 nucleotides matching TRBD1. The CDR3 has 17 amino acids. The germline V gene encodes CDR1 SEHNR and CDR2 FQNEAQ (reference sequence). Trimming took 1 base from V and 0 from J; bases not matched to a gene: 6. This CDR3 reads CASSLGTGANSNQPQHF. The DNA of the CDR3 is TGTGCCAGCAGCTTAGGTACAGGGGCAAATAGCAATCAGCCCCAGCATTTT.

In its sample, this clone was seen a few times. This chain uses TRBV6-6 with TRBJ1-1, with 7 bases identical to TRBD1. V shed 6 bases and J 4 bases; nucleotides not matched to a gene: 11. Germline V gene sequence: CDR1 MNHNY, CDR2 SVGAGI (reference sequence). The CDR3 runs to 15 residues. CDR3: CASRTSKGAGTEAFF. The CDR3 nucleotides are TGTGCCAGCAGAACCTCAAAGGGGGCCGGCACTGAAGCTTTCTTT.

The chain employs TRBV7-3 and TRBJ1-6; possibly TRBD1 for D (6 bases). V was pared by 5 bases and J by 11 bases, with 16 bases between. From germline, CDR1 is SGHTA and CDR2 FQGTGA. The CDR3 spans 14 residues. CDR3 sequence: CASSPGGILAPLHF. CDR3 DNA: TGTGCCAGCAGCCCGGGGGGCATTCTGGCACCCCTCCACTTT. Drawing the rest from reference TRBV7-3 and TRBJ1-6, the complete variable domain is GAGVSQTPSNKVTEKGKYVELRCDPISGHTALYWYRQSLGQGPEFLIYFQGTGAADDSGLPNDRFFAVRPEGSVSTLKIQRTERGDSAVYLCASSPGGILAPLHFGNGTRLTVT.

The V and J genes are TRBV6-5 and TRBJ2-2, with 9 nucleotides matching TRBD1. Per the germline V gene, CDR1 is MNHEY and CDR2 is SVGAGI. This CDR3 contains 15 residues. With V trimmed by 6 bases and J by 5 bases, 7 bases remained unmatched. The CDR3: CASRKTGGSTGELFF. In nucleotides, the CDR3 is TGTGCCAGCAGGAAAACAGGGGGCAGTACCGGGGAGCTGTTTTTT.

As DNA, the CDR3 is TGCGCCAGCAGTGAGGGGGTAGCGGGGCCGCAAGAGACCCAGTACTTC. Translated: CASSEGVAGPQETQYF. This sequence joins TRBV10-1 and TRBJ2-5, with TRBD2 matching 8 bases. Per germline, CDR1 WNHNN and CDR2 SYGVQD (reference sequence). CDR3 size: 16 residues. V was clipped by 2 bases and J by 2 bases; unmatched bases: 7.

CDR3 loop: CASSAYRGGSYNSPLHF. CDR3 DNA: TGTGCCAGCAGTGCTTACAGGGGGGGATCCTATAATTCACCCCTCCACTTT. The chain joins TRBV25-1 to TRBJ1-6, with 8 bases fitting TRBD1. The CDR3 has 17 amino acids. CDR1 and CDR2 (germline): MGHDK, SYGVNS. J was trimmed by 1 base and V by 4 bases; bases with no gene match: 6.

CDR3 sequence (DNA): TGTGCCAGCAGCATAATCGAGACAGGGACCTACGAGCAGTACTTC. It translates to CASSIIETGTYEQYF. This sequence joins TRBV5-5 and TRBJ2-7, with 7 bases matching TRBD1. Per germline, CDR1 SGHKS and CDR2 YYEKEE (reference sequence). This CDR3 contains 15 residues. The V gene end was trimmed by 4 bases and the J gene end by 2 bases; junction bases not matched to a gene: 9.

The chain links TRBV7-6 to TRBJ2-1; possibly TRBD2 for D (6 bases). In germline, CDR1 is SGHVS, CDR2 FNYEAQ. The ends were cut back, 3 bases at V and 7 bases at J, with 16 bases in the middle. CDR3 length: 15 amino acids. The CDR3 spells CASSLTGTAANEQFF. The DNA of the CDR3 is TGTGCCAGCAGCTTGACCGGGACTGCCGCGAATGAGCAGTTCTTC.

The J gene is TRBJ2-3, the V gene TRBV2; 14 nucleotides line up with TRBD2. The germline CDR1 and CDR2 sequences are SNHLY and FYNNEI. V lost 10 bases and J lost 0; bases outside the gene matches: 18. The CDR3 consists of 20 residues. As DNA, the CDR3 is TGTGCCATCACCTACCCGGGACAGGGACTAGCGGGGGCTAGCACAGATACGCAGTATTTT. It codes for CAITYPGQGLAGASTDTQYF. The full variable domain, completed using reference TRBV2 and TRBJ2-3, is EPEVTQTPSHQVTQMGQEVILRCVPISNHLYFYWYRQILGQKVEFLVSFYNNEISEKSEIFDDQFSVERPDGSNFTLKIRSTKLEDSAMYFCAITYPGQGLAGASTDTQYFGPGTRLTVL.

This clone appeared a few times. In the same sample, other DNA sequences code for this CDR3. V is TRBV6-5 and J is TRBJ2-5, with D tentatively TRBD2 (6 bases). Trimming took off 2 bases at V and 4 bases at J, with 11 bases between the two ends. The CDR3 spans 14 residues. The germline CDR1 and CDR2 sequences are MNHEY and SVGAGI. CDR3 in DNA: TGTGCCAGCAGTTACGGGGCGGGGTTAGAGACCCAGTACTTC. Protein: CASSYGAGLETQYF.

This sequence joins TRBV6-6 and TRBJ1-5; 7 nucleotides align to TRBD1. The trim removed 5 bases at V and 3 bases at J, leaving 4 bases unmatched. Germline assignment: CDR1 MNHNY and CDR2 SVGAGI (reference sequence). The CDR3 runs to 14 residues. The DNA for the CDR3 is TGTGCCAGCAGTAGGGACAGCTTCAATCAGCCCCAGCATTTT. Encoded protein: CASSRDSFNQPQHF.

The V gene is TRBV19, the J gene TRBJ1-1, with 8 bases identical to TRBD1. This CDR3 has 14 amino acids. V lost 5 bases and J lost 5; bases outside the gene matches: 7. Per the germline V gene, CDR1 is LNHDA and CDR2 is SQIVND (reference sequence). CDR3 sequence: CASSVQGARTEAFF. CDR3 bases: TGTGCCAGTAGTGTGCAGGGGGCCCGGACTGAAGCTTTCTTT.

This clone has only one observation. For the CDR3, the DNA is TGTGCCAGCAGCTCAAGGGGACTAGCGGACTCCTACGAGCAGTACTTC. This encodes CASSSRGLADSYEQYF. The V gene is TRBV13, the J gene TRBJ2-7; 11 nucleotides align to TRBD2. The trim removed 4 bases at V and 0 bases at J, leaving 5 bases unmatched. The germline V gene encodes CDR1 PRHDT and CDR2 FYEKMQ (reference sequence). This CDR3 contains 16 residues.

Details on this clone: A junction end diverges from the germline sequence, so it may reflect a read error. Written as DNA, the CDR3 is TGCGCCAGCACCTTGGGGAGCAGCGGACAGGAGACCCAGTACTTC. This codes for CASTLGSSGQETQYF. The rearrangement joins TRBV5-1 to TRBJ2-5, with D tentatively TRBD1 (6 bases). Per germline, CDR1 SGHRS and CDR2 YFSETQ. The CDR3 runs 15 residues.